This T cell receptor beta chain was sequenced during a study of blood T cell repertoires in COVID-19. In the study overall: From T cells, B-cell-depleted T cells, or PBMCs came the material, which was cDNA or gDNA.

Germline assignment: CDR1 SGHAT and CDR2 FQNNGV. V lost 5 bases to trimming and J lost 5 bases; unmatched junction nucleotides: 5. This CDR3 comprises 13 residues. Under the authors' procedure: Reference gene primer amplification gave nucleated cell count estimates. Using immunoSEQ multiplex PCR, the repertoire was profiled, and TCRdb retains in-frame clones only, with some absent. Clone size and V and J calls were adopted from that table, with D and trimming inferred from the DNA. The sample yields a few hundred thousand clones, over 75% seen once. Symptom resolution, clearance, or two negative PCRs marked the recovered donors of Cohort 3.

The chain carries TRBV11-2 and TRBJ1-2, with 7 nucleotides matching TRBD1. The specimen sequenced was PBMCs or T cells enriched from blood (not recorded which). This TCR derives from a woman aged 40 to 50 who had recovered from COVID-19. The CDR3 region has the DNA TGTGCCAGCAGCCTTGGACAGGTTTATGGCTACACCTTC. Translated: CASSLGQVYGYTF. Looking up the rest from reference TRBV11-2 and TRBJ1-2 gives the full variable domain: EAGVAQSPRYKIIEKRQSVAFWCNPISGHATLYWYQQILGQGPKLLIQFQNNGVVDDSQLPKDRFSAERLKGVDSTLKIQPAKLEDSAVYLCASSLGQVYGYTFGSGTRLTVV.